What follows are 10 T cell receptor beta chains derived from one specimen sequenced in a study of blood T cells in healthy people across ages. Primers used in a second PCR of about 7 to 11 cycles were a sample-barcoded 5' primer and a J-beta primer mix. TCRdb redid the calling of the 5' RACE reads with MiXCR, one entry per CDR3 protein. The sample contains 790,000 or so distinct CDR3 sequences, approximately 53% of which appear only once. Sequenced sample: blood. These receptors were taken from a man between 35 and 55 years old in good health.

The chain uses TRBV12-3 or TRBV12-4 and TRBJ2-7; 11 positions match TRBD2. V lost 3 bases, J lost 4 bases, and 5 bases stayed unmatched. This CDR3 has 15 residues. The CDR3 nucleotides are TGTGCCAGCAGTTTCTCTACTAGCGGGAGTTACGAGCAGTACTTC. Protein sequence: CASSFSTSGSYEQYF.

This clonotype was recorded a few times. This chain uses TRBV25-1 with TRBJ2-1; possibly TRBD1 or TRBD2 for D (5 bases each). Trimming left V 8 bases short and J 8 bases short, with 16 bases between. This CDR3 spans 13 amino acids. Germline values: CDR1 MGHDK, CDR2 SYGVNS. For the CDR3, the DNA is TGTGCCAGCGGGGGTGAGGGGCTCCATGAGCAGTTCTTC. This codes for CASGGEGLHEQFF.

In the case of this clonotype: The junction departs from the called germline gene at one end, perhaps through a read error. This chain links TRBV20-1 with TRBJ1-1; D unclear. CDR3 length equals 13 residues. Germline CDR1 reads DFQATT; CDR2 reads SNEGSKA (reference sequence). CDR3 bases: TGCAGTGCTTCGTCCGGCAGGAACACTGAAACTTTCTTT. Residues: CSASSGRNTETFF.

Here the CDR3 DNA reads TGTGCCAGCAGTGGGGGCGGTCTCGAAAAACTGTTTTTT. The encoded protein is CASSGGGLEKLFF. The chain has TRBV27 and TRBJ1-4; tentative D call: TRBD1 (6 bases). Germline-derived CDR1 and CDR2 are MNHEY and SMNVEV (reference sequence). Trimming shortened V by 5 bases and J by 8 bases, and 12 bases separated the two germline ends. The CDR3 is 13 residues long.

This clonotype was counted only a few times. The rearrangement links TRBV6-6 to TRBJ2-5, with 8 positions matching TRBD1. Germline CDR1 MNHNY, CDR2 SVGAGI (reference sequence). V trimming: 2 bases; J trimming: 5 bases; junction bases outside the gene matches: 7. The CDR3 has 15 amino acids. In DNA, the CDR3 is TGTGCCAGCAGTTACGATAGGACAGGGACGGAGACCCAGTACTTC. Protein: CASSYDRTGTETQYF.

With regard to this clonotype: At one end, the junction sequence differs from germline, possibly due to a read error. DNA for the CDR3: TGCGCCAGCACACAAGGGACAGGGGCTGGGGCCAACGTCCTGTCTTTC. It encodes CASTQGTGAGANVLSF. The chain couples TRBV4-3 to TRBJ2-6, with 10 nucleotides matching TRBD1. CDR1 is LGHNA and CDR2 is YSLEER in the germline V gene. This CDR3 is 16 amino acids long.

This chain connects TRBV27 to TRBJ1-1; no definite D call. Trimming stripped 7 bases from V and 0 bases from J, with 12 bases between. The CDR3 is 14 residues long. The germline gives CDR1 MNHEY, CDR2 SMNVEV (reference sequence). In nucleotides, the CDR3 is TGTGCCAGCAACTCGGGAACATTGAACACTGAAGCTTTCTTT. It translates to CASNSGTLNTEAFF.

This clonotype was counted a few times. The CDR3 DNA sequence: TGTGCCAGCAAGGGGGGACAGACAAACATTCAGTACTTC. It translates to CASKGGQTNIQYF. This chain connects TRBV25-1 to TRBJ2-4; D is perhaps TRBD1 (7 bases). V dropped 7 bases and J dropped 6 bases, with 13 bases sitting between them. The CDR3 is made up of 13 amino acids. Germline V gives CDR1 MGHDK, CDR2 SYGVNS.

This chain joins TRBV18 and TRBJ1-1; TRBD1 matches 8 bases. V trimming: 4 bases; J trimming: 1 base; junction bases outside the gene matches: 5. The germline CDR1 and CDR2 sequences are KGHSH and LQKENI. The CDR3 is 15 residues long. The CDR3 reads CASSQPGTGNTEAFF. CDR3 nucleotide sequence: TGTGCCAGCTCACAACCCGGGACAGGGAACACTGAAGCTTTCTTT. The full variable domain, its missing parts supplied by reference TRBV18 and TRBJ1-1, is NAGVMQNPRHLVRRRGQEARLRCSPMKGHSHVYWYRQLPEEGLKFMVYLQKENIIDESGMPKERFSAEFPKEGPSILRIQQVVRGDSAAYFCASSQPGTGNTEAFFGQGTRLTVV.

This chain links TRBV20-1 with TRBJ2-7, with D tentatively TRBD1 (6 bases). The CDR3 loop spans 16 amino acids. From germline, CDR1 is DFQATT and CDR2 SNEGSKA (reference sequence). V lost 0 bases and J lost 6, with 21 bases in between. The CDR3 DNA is TGCAGTGCTAGAGACCTCGAGCCGGGACACCTATCCGAGCAGTACTTC. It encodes CSARDLEPGHLSEQYF.